This T cell receptor beta chain is drawn from a study of shared clonotypes between healthy human individuals (dated by TCRdb to about 2020). A note on the overall study: A couple of women and a few men aged 18 to 49 years were included in the cohort. Each donor's leukapheresis produced roughly between about 0.8 and 10 billion PBMCs. To estimate repertoire size and how much clonotype sharing occurs between individuals, the study deeply sequenced the blood TCR repertoires of five healthy adults. For each donor, three plates each were used for CD4 naive and CD4 memory, two plates were used for CD8 naive, and one plate was used for CD8 memory. To increase sequencing depth and limit assay-specific biases, TCR repertoire library preparation and sequencing were carried out by different laboratories using diverse techniques.

CD8 naive samples were CD45RO-negative cells positively selected for CCR7, giving a CD45RA+CCR7+ population that excluded TemRA cells. The donors were healthy, HIV-negative adults who had no recently reported acute infections or vaccinations. Every donor was a Caucasian adult residing in Nashville, Tennessee, USA. Blood was obtained by leukapheresis, after which PBMCs were separated by Ficoll-Histopaque density gradient centrifugation and cryopreserved in liquid nitrogen vapor phase. Purity and quantity of every magnetically sorted T cell population were checked by analytical flow cytometry. Each sorted fraction had its genomic DNA isolated and then quantified by UV absorbance on a Nanodrop 2000c. Using the deep immunoSEQ assay, multiplex PCR amplified TCR CDR3 regions from genomic DNA. Genomic DNA extracted from each cell subset was distributed evenly over all wells of several immunoSEQ 96-well plates, and each plate served as one replicate. For sorted subsets, 200 to 250 ng of genomic DNA, equivalent to tens of thousands of T cell genomes, went into each replicate PCR. Purified libraries were quantified with a Qubit 3.0 fluorometer, sized on a Bioanalyzer 2100, and re-quantified with the KAPA Library Quantification kit. Every immunoSEQ 96-well plate was sequenced on a separate single-read 150-cycle Illumina NextSeq 550 flow cell. The published analysis was carried out like this. Because the immunoSEQ output held only junctional sequences and lacked quality scores, the filtering could not match the filtering applied to full-length reads. To assign V/J genes and CDR3, sequences were annotated using PyIR, a Python wrapper for IgBLAST v1.9, with IMGT germline references. Any read was removed if the V/J assignment was weak (E-value above 1e-6), the CDR3 was missing, or the read contained stop codons, out-of-frame junctions, or ambiguous translated residues. A V3J clonotype was defined by an identical inferred V gene, J gene, and CDR3 amino acid sequence. The percentage overlap between two repertoires was calculated by dividing the number of shared unique clonotypes by the size of the smaller repertoire. Repertoire richness was assessed with RTK rarefaction, the Chao1 estimator, and Recon v2.1 estimates of unobserved clonotypes. Generation probabilities were computed with OLGA for all TCRbeta clonotypes obtained by the gDNA method from several donors. TCRdb stores this immuneACCESS table with in-frame sequences only. Part of the clones is absent; in the studies checked, under half of the shortfall reflects unresolved V genes, and no reason is known for the rest. The V and J calls and clone size come from that table; D and trimming were worked out from the DNA. Within this sample are 630,000 or so clones, with nearly 98% of them counted one time only. 0.3% of the sample is held by the ten biggest clonotypes.

This clone was counted a single time. What this receptor recognizes is not known. No qualities accompany the bases; no much larger clone lies one base away. Paper-wide results and their limitations: Sampling was restricted to blood, and TCR repertoires in tissue are likely to differ from TCR repertoires in blood. Naive subsets generally had larger estimated clonotype richness than memory subsets did. Based on pairwise subsampling, the degree of clonotype sharing among donors was expected to be affected by sequencing depth. When several donors were compared, the shared fraction of clonotypes was about 5% for naive CD4, around 3.5% for naive CD8, more than 2% for memory CD4, and around 0.4% for memory CD8. Rarefaction of sorted-subset datasets indicated incomplete sequencing despite the large sequencing depth. Compared with non-shared clonotypes, the clonotypes found in all four sorted-subset donors had higher generation probabilities. Because the study included a small number of donors, the genetic and exposure-history diversity represented was limited.

From the germline V gene (reference sequence), CDR1 is SEHNR and CDR2 is FQNEAQ. Including cysteine and phenylalanine, the CDR3 has 16 amino acids. Left in the record is the CDR3 DNA by itself, 48 bases read in frame from the first base. Unmatched junction bases come to 10, with V trimmed by 6 bases and J by 0 bases. The chain links TRBV7-9 with TRBJ2-5; TRBD2 fits 7 bases in the junction. The source of this sequence is a man in his thirties or forties in good health. Specimen: naive CD8+ T cells sorted from blood. The cell subset or site label of this sample denotes: CD45RA+CCR7+. The CDR3 reads CASRPPDGRYQETQYF. The nucleotide sequence is given as TGTGCCAGCAGGCCGCCGGACGGGAGGTACCAAGAGACCCAGTACTTC.